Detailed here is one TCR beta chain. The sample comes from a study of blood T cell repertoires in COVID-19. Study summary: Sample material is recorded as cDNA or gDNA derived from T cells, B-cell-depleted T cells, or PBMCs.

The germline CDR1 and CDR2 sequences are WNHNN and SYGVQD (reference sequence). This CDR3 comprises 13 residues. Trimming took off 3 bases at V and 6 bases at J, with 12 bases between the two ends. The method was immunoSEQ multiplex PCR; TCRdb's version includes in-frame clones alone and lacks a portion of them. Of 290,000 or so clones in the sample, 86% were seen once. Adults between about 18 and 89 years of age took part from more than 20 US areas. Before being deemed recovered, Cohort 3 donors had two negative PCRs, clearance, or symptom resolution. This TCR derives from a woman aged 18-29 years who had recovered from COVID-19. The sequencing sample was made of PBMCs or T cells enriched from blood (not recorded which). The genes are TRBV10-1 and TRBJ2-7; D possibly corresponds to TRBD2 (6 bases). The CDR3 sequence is CASSDGLSPEQYF. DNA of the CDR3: TGCGCCAGCAGTGATGGACTATCGCCCGAGCAGTACTTC.